The sequence of this T cell receptor (beta chain) was determined in a study of blood T cell repertoires in COVID-19. As for the study in general: PBMCs, B-cell-depleted T cells, or T cells were the source of the cDNA or gDNA that made up the material.

Libraries were prepared by immunoSEQ multiplex PCR; TCRdb keeps only in-frame clonotypes and omits some of them. In the table there are over 100,000 clones, under 90% of which are singletons. This clone has more than one count but fewer than ten. Sequencing was performed on peripheral blood. This TCR came from a woman aged 55-69 years with acute or convalescent COVID-19.

The CDR3 nucleotides are TGTGCCAGCAGTGAAGAGCACGGGTTAACGACCTACGAGCAGTACTTC. Residues: CASSEEHGLTTYEQYF. The rearrangement uses TRBV2 and TRBJ2-7, with D unresolved. CDR1 is SNHLY, CDR2 FYNNEI, per germline. V was shortened by 1 base and J by 2 bases, with 15 bases between the two germline ends. This CDR3 spans 16 amino acids.